This T cell receptor (beta chain) is drawn from a study of patients and donors after allogeneic stem cell transplantation. This clonotype was detected a few times. Germline CDR1 SGHRS, CDR2 YFSETQ. Trimming cost V 5 bases and J 9 bases, with 18 bases left between them. This CDR3 is built from 14 residues. TCRdb passed the RT-PCR reads through MiXCR, listing each CDR3 protein once. Of 65,000 to 80,000 distinct CDR3 sequences in the sample, about 25% were seen once. This chain connects TRBV5-1 to TRBJ2-1; a weak D match, TRBD2 (6 bases). This clonotype was obtained from a human donor who was either an allogeneic HSCT recipient or a stem cell or donor lymphocyte infusion donor (not recorded which). It is not recorded whose cells these are; they may come from a transplant donor. Sample: blood, either unsorted or a sorted T cell fraction (not recorded which). The CDR3 sequence: CASSSLASWGEQFF. DNA of the CDR3: TGCGCCAGCAGTTCCCTAGCGTCGTGGGGTGAGCAGTTCTTC. Full variable domain (rest looked up from reference TRBV5-1 and TRBJ2-1): KAGVTQTPRYLIKTRGQQVTLSCSPISGHRSVSWYQQTPGQGLQFLFEYFSETQRNKGNFPGRFSGRQFSNSRSEMNVSTLELGDSALYLCASSSLASWGEQFFGPGTRLTVL.